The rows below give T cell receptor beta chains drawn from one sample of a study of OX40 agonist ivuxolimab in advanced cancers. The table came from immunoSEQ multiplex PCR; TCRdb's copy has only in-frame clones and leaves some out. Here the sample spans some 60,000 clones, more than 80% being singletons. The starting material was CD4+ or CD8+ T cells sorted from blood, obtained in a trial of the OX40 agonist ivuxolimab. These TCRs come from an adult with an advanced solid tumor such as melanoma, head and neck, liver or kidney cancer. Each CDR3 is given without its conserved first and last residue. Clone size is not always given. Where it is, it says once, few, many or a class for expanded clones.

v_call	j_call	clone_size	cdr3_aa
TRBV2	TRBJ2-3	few	ASSASGQGGDTQY
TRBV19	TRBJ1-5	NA	ASSKYSNQPQH
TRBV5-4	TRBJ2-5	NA	ASSLPTSGKQETQY
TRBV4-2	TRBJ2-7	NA	ASSQLAGVIFEQY
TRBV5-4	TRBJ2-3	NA	ASSLRSHPGTDTQY
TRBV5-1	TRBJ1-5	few	ASSLGTLDQPQH
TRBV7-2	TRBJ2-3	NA	ASSLAATSTDTQY
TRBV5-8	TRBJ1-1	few	ASSLNRRTEAF
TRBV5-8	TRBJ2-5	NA	ASTSQD
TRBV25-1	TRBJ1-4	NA	ASHRTTNEKLF
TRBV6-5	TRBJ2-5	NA	ASSYLGARETQY
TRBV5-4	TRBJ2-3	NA	ASSPRQGSTDTQY
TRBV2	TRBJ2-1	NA	ASSGTSYGNEQF
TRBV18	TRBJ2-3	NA	ASSERPGLGDTQY
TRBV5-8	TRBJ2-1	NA	ASSRGARINEQF
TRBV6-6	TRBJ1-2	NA	ASSYSSGISAYGYT
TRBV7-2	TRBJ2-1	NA	ASSLVGRNEQF
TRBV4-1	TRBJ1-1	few	ASSQALTVPIE
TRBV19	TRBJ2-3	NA	ASTNRGGTGTDTQY
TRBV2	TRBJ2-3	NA	ASSENPGFDTQY
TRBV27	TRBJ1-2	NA	ASSRTGRGGYT
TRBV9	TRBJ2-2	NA	ASTRTENTGELF
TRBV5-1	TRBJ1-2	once	ASSLVFTGVDGYT
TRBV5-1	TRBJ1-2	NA	ASSLEQGSGYT
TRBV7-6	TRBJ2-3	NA	ASSNHTQY
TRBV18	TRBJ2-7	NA	ASSPPGQNEQY
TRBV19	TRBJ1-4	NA	ASTLGQGNEKLF
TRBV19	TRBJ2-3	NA	ASSILLGTDTQY
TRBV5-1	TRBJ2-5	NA	ASTARGAETQY
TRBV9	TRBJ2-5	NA	ASSVGTAYQETQY
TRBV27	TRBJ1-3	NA	ASSLSGSSGNTIY
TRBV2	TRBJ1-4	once	ASRQQGAWAEKLF
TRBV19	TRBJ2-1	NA	ASSITGGAYNEQF
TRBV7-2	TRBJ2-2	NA	ASTTTLAGTGELF
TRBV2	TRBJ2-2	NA	ASSDGGTNTGELF
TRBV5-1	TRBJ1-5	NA	ASSPSGLGAQPQH
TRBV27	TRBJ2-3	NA	ASSLKGEGTDTQY
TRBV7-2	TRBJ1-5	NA	ASSLMGNQPQH
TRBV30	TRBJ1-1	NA	AWTPFTGPGTEAF
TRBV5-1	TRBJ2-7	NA	ASSLYGNEQY
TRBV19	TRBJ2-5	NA	ASKKQGLGETQY
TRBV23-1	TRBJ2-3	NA	ASSWDRTDTQY
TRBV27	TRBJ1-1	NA	ASSLRWPPTEAF